Presented here are 28 T cell receptor beta chains from one specimen sequenced in a study of blood T cells in healthy people across ages. Through a sample-barcoded 5' primer and a J-beta primer mix, a second PCR was run for about 6 to 11 cycles. A single record per CDR3 protein comes from TCRdb applying MiXCR to the 5' RACE reads. The sample includes 710,000 or so distinct CDR3 sequences, roughly 32% of them seen just once. Sequencing was performed on blood. These receptors were taken from a woman aged 80 or over in good health.

A remark on this clonotype: This may come from a read error, since a much larger clone is one base off. The chain carries TRBV24-1 and TRBJ2-5; TRBD2 is a possible D gene (6 bases). There are 13 residues in the CDR3. Germline assignment: CDR1 KGHDR and CDR2 SFDVKD. V lost 6 bases and J lost 9, with 16 bases in between. The CDR3 region has the DNA TGTGCCACCAGTCGGGAGTTTGGGGAGGCCCAGTACTTC. Residues: CATSREFGEAQYF.

This clonotype was observed many times. The rearrangement uses TRBV20-1 and TRBJ2-1; D is possibly TRBD2 (7 bases). The CDR3 runs 18 residues. V was cut by 7 bases and J by 0 bases, with 25 bases left in between. Per germline, CDR1 DFQATT and CDR2 SNEGSKA (reference sequence). CDR3 loop: CSVKRGAELRGSYNEQFF. CDR3 nucleotides: TGCAGTGTCAAACGGGGGGCCGAACTTCGCGGCTCCTACAATGAGCAGTTCTTC.

Regarding this clonotype: This may arise from a read error, as a much more abundant clone is one base away. The rearrangement links TRBV4-3 to TRBJ1-2, with 7 bases lining up with TRBD1. CDR1 and CDR2 from the germline V gene are LGHNA and YSLEER. The CDR3 is 15 amino acids. This CDR3 reads CVSSQDTGANYGYTF. Here the CDR3 DNA reads TGCGTCAGCAGCCAAGATACAGGGGCCAACTATGGCTACACCTTC.

For this clonotype: This may come from a read error, since a much larger clone is one base off. V usage is TRBV5-1 and J usage is TRBJ1-6; perhaps TRBD1 as D (5 bases). This CDR3 region has 15 residues. Per the germline V gene, CDR1 is SGHRS and CDR2 is YFSETQ. CDR3 loop: CATSFGGTNNSPLHF. Here the CDR3 DNA reads TGCGCCACCAGCTTCGGGGGGACCAATAATTCACCCCTCCACTTT.

V usage is TRBV20-1 and J usage is TRBJ1-1; D not certain. The CDR3 runs 12 residues. The V end lost 1 base, the J end lost 13 bases, and 16 bases lay between the germline ends. Germline loops: CDR1 DFQATT, CDR2 SNEGSKA (reference sequence). CDR3 sequence: CSARAPPGIGFF. As DNA, the CDR3 is TGCAGTGCTAGAGCCCCACCGGGAATCGGTTTCTTT.

This clonotype was recorded at least ten times. This chain connects TRBV4-3 to TRBJ1-5, with D hard to call. Germline values: CDR1 LGHNA, CDR2 YSLEER. The length of the CDR3 is 16 residues. V lost 0 bases and J 9 bases, leaving 18 bases between the germline ends. As DNA, the CDR3 is TGCGCCAGCAGCCAAGATCACGTCGGAGGGTCCGCGCCCCAGCATTTT. Translating it yields CASSQDHVGGSAPQHF.

This chain uses TRBV7-3 with TRBJ2-2; 8 nucleotides line up with TRBD2. Germline V gene sequence: CDR1 SGHTA, CDR2 FQGTGA. Germline trimming cut 2 bases from V and 11 bases from J; bases unmatched to any gene: 10. The length of the CDR3 is 15 residues. The CDR3 bases are TGTGCCAGCAGCTTAGTGACGGGGGGGCCAGTCGAGCTGTTTTTT. This codes for CASSLVTGGPVELFF.

For this clonotype: A read error may be the cause here, since a much bigger clone is one base away. The conserved closing phenylalanine or tryptophan is absent in this CDR3, likely reflecting a read error. The rearrangement joins TRBV5-5 to TRBJ1-2, with D perhaps matching TRBD1 (5 bases). The V end was cut by 5 bases, the J end by 4 bases, with 18 bases between. This CDR3 is built from 15 residues. Per the germline V gene, CDR1 is SGHKS and CDR2 is YYEKEE (reference sequence). Here the CDR3 DNA reads TGTGCCAGCAGTGTTGACAGCGGTCGGGGCTATGGCTACACCTTA. Its translation is CASSVDSGRGYGYTL.

This clonotype was seen a handful of times. The chain carries TRBV6-1 and TRBJ2-7; 8 bases align to TRBD1. CDR3 length equals 15 residues. CDR1 MNHNS and CDR2 SASEGT come from the germline V gene. The V gene end was trimmed by 5 bases and the J gene end by 0 bases; junction bases not matched to a gene: 6. CDR3 nucleotides: TGTGCCAGCAGTTTGGACAGGGTTCCCTCCTACGAGCAGTACTTC. It is translated as CASSLDRVPSYEQYF.

This clonotype has a handful of counts. The V call is TRBV15, the J call TRBJ1-4, with D unclear. V lost 5 bases, J lost 0 bases, and 13 bases lay in between. This CDR3 is built from 16 residues. The germline V gene has CDR1 LNHNV and CDR2 YYDKDF (reference sequence). The CDR3 DNA follows: TGTGCCACCAGCGCCTCCGGTTCGGCAACTAATGAAAAACTGTTTTTT. Encoded protein: CATSASGSATNEKLFF.

To note about this clonotype: A much larger clone is a single base away; this may be a read error. This chain links TRBV9 with TRBJ2-1; 9 bases match TRBD1. The germline V gene has CDR1 SGDLS and CDR2 YYNGEE. The CDR3 runs to 18 residues. The CDR3 spells CASSAPRGTGPRYNKQFF. CDR3 coding DNA: TGTGCCAGCAGCGCCCCCCGCGGGACAGGGCCAAGATACAATAAGCAGTTCTTC.

Only one count was recorded for this clonotype. This may arise from a read error, as a much more abundant clone is one base away. This rearrangement joins TRBV20-1 to TRBJ2-7, with TRBD1 identical over 8 bases. J gave up 7 bases and V 0 bases, and 14 bases lay outside the gene matches. The CDR3 runs to 16 residues. The V gene's germline CDR1 is DFQATT and CDR2 SNEGSKA (reference sequence). CDR3 sequence reads: CSARDLGQGSRGEQYF. DNA of the CDR3: TGCAGTGCTAGAGATTTAGGACAGGGCTCCAGGGGAGAGCAGTACTTC.

Many counts were recorded for this clonotype. The J gene is TRBJ1-2, the V gene TRBV2, with 9 bases matching TRBD1. CDR1 is SNHLY and CDR2 is FYNNEI in the germline V gene. The J segment lost 7 bases and the V segment lost 5 bases, leaving 8 bases of the junction unmatched. The CDR3 contains 14 residues. Written as DNA, the CDR3 is TGTGCCAGCAGTCAAACCGGGACAGGGTCTGGCTACACCTTC. Its translation is CASSQTGTGSGYTF.

Many counts were recorded for this clonotype. The chain recombines TRBV14 with TRBJ2-5; 8 bases align to TRBD1. J gave up 4 bases and V 1 base, and 8 bases lay outside the gene matches. The CDR3 totals 16 residues. Germline loops: CDR1 SGHDN, CDR2 FVKESK. DNA for the CDR3: TGTGCCAGCAGCCAAGGCATTGGACAGGGCCGAGAGACCCAGTACTTC. Its translation: CASSQGIGQGRETQYF.

The rearrangement links TRBV12-3 or TRBV12-4 to TRBJ1-4; D is possibly TRBD1 (5 bases). The CDR3 totals 14 residues. V was pared by 5 bases and J by 6 bases, with 13 bases between. CDR3 loop: CASSLLGGDEKLFF. The CDR3 DNA reads TGTGCCAGCAGTCTGCTCGGGGGTGATGAAAAACTGTTTTTT.

Notes on this clonotype: A read error may be the cause here, since a much bigger clone is one base away. The genes are TRBV2 and TRBJ1-5, with 7 bases lining up with TRBD1. The V gene's germline CDR1 is SNHLY and CDR2 FYNNEI. CDR3 length equals 16 residues. The CDR3 loop reads CASSGITGESNQPKHF. In nucleotides, the CDR3 is TGTGCCAGCAGTGGCATAACAGGGGAGAGCAATCAGCCCAAGCATTTT.

This clonotype was seen many times. The V and J genes are TRBV20-1 and TRBJ2-3; TRBD1 agrees at 7 bases. With 6 bases clipped from V and 0 bases from J, the junction kept 6 bases outside the gene matches. Germline CDR1 is DFQATT and CDR2 is SNEGSKA (reference sequence). The CDR3 contains 14 residues. This CDR3 is CSATGTASTDTQYF. The DNA of the CDR3 is TGCAGTGCCACCGGGACAGCTAGCACAGATACGCAGTATTTT.

As concerns this clonotype: It may be a read error: a sequence one base away is much more abundant. The rearrangement links TRBV12-3 or TRBV12-4 to TRBJ2-7; D might be TRBD2 (7 bases). V was trimmed by 2 bases and J by 7 bases, leaving 18 bases between them. The CDR3 is made up of 15 amino acids. The CDR3 DNA sequence: TGTGCCAGCAGTTTACGGGGGACGGGGGGCAATGAGCAGTACTTC. Translating gives CASSLRGTGGNEQYF.

This clonotype was counted ten times or more. This chain joins TRBV7-3 and TRBJ1-2; D unresolved. With 5 bases removed from V and 6 bases from J, the gap between germline ends came to 13 bases. Germline CDR1 SGHTA, CDR2 FQGTGA. The CDR3 sequence is 13 residues long. This CDR3 is CASSGHDGHGYTF. The CDR3 DNA sequence: TGTGCCAGCAGCGGGCATGACGGCCATGGCTACACCTTC.

The gene calls are TRBV6-1 and TRBJ2-2; no clear D gene. V was pared by 4 bases and J by 6 bases, with 9 bases between. The CDR3 has 13 residues. The germline V gene has CDR1 MNHNS and CDR2 SASEGT. The CDR3 is CASSAKGAGELFF. The DNA for the CDR3 is TGTGCCAGCAGTGCTAAAGGTGCCGGGGAGCTGTTTTTT.

This clonotype was counted at least ten times. The genes are TRBV7-2 and TRBJ2-6; 9 positions match TRBD1. The V gene end was trimmed by 5 bases and the J gene end by 1 base; junction bases not matched to a gene: 6. The CDR3 has 17 amino acids. CDR1 is SGHTA and CDR2 is FQGNSA in the germline V gene. This CDR3 is CASSVTGTGSGANVLTF. The CDR3 nucleotides read TGTGCCAGCAGCGTAACCGGGACAGGGTCTGGGGCCAACGTCCTGACTTTC.

This clonotype was observed a handful of times. Germline and junction disagree at one end, which may indicate a read error. The rearrangement links TRBV20-1 to TRBJ2-4, with 10 bases matching TRBD1. Germline-derived CDR1 and CDR2 are DFQATT and SNEGSKA (reference sequence). The CDR3 is 16 amino acids. CDR3 region: CSAREGTGVIKNIQYF. CDR3 sequence (DNA): TGCAGTGCAAGAGAAGGGACAGGGGTAATCAAAAACATTCAGTACTTC.

The V and J genes are TRBV20-1 and TRBJ2-1; 7 bases map to TRBD1. V lost 6 bases to trimming and J lost 9 bases; unmatched junction nucleotides: 11. The CDR3 is 13 residues long. Germline V gene data show CDR1 as DFQATT and CDR2 as SNEGSKA (reference sequence). The DNA of the CDR3 is TGCAGTGCCAACCCGACAGGGAACAGTGAGCAGTTCTTC. Protein: CSANPTGNSEQFF.

About this clonotype: This may arise from a read error, as a much more abundant clone is one base away. The chain recombines TRBV4-1 with TRBJ2-5, with D possibly being TRBD2 (7 bases). Germline V CDR1 and CDR2: MGHRA, YSYEKL. V lost 3 bases and J 11 bases, leaving 31 bases between the germline ends. This CDR3 contains 18 residues. The CDR3 protein is CASSQALTGRALDNEQYF. As DNA, the CDR3 is TGCGCCAGCAGCCAGGCTCTCACAGGGAGGGCTCTGGACAATGAGCAGTACTTC.

This clonotype appeared a few times. The chain carries TRBV20-1 and TRBJ1-1, with D unclear. CDR1 and CDR2 from the germline V gene are DFQATT and SNEGSKA (reference sequence). CDR3 length: 15 residues. V gave up 0 bases and J gave up 2 bases, with 13 bases separating them. The CDR3: CSARDPWGRNTEAFF. The CDR3 region has the DNA TGCAGTGCTAGAGATCCGTGGGGTAGAAACACTGAAGCTTTCTTT.

The sample holds a few counts of this clonotype. The chain employs TRBV5-1 and TRBJ2-5; TRBD1 matches at 8 bases. V was clipped by 4 bases and J by 11 bases; unmatched bases: 16. CDR3 size: 15 residues. CDR1 is SGHRS and CDR2 is YFSETQ in the germline V gene. The CDR3 DNA reads as TGCGCCAGCAGCCAACGGACAGGGATTCGTGATGAGCAGTACTTC. Its protein product is CASSQRTGIRDEQYF.

Turning to this clonotype: Since a much larger clone is just one base distant, this may be a read error. The chain has TRBV10-3 and TRBJ1-5; 7 positions match TRBD1. The length of the CDR3 is 13 residues. J gave up 4 bases and V 6 bases, and 3 bases lay outside the gene matches. Germline V lookup: CDR1 ENHRY, CDR2 SYGVKD. CDR3 loop: CAIRADRNQPQHF. The CDR3 bases are TGTGCCATCAGGGCGGACAGGAATCAGCCCCAGCATTTT.

This chain connects TRBV4-1 to TRBJ1-1; D is ambiguous. The length of the CDR3 is 13 residues. Trimming shortened V by 0 bases and J by 11 bases, and 13 bases separated the two germline ends. Germline V gene data show CDR1 as MGHRA and CDR2 as YSYEKL. The CDR3 reads CASSQEGRRGAFF. CDR3 nucleotide sequence: TGCGCCAGCAGCCAAGAAGGGAGGAGAGGGGCTTTCTTT.